The rows below give T cell receptor beta chains drawn from one sample of a study of OX40 agonist ivuxolimab in advanced cancers. The method was immunoSEQ multiplex PCR; TCRdb's version includes in-frame clones alone and lacks a portion of them. The sample lists around 17,000 clones, around 86% occurring once. The sample consisted of CD4+ or CD8+ T cells sorted from blood, taken in a trial of the OX40 agonist ivuxolimab. The receptors were gathered from an adult with an advanced solid tumor such as melanoma, head and neck, liver or kidney cancer. Each CDR3 is given without its conserved first and last residue.

TRBV4-1 | ASSQESGGDTQY
TRBV7-2 | ASKSDPAYNEQF
TRBV9 | ASSARPSLPDDYGYT
TRBV27 | ASSLGLASEQF
TRBV6-5 | ASSYQNTGELF
TRBV10-3 | AINTRSDEQF
TRBV7-6 | ASSTDETYEQY
TRBV27 | ASSSPSAPSTDTQY
TRBV8-2 | ERKTYGYT
TRBV9 | ASSPNTEAF
TRBV5-1 | ASSPGTGIYEQY
TRBV11-3 | ASSPSGFYNEQF
TRBV27 | ASSPTPFNEQF
TRBV16 | ASSQSTGAQH
TRBV7-9 | ASSSTGAPGTEAF
TRBV11-3 | ASSLAAEGETQY
TRBV28 | ASSLSWGGNEQF
TRBV4-1 | ASSQDLGQAYEQY
TRBV6-9 | ASSYGLSSGNTIY
TRBV9 | ASSPRTWETQY
TRBV6-5 | ASCGTSGTDEQF
TRBV6-6 | ASSYATGTAGGYT